This T cell receptor (beta chain) appears in the sequencing data of a study of PD-1 blockade in mismatch repair-deficient tumors. This clone was seen only once. Some clones are missing from TCRdb's copy, which holds only in-frame ones; the method was immunoSEQ multiplex PCR. The sample lists under 150,000 clones, 70% to 90% seen once, with approximately 12% in the top ten. The V end was cut by 1 base, the J end by 5 bases, with 15 bases between. The CDR3 runs 16 residues. Per the germline V gene, CDR1 is SGHAT and CDR2 is FQDESV (reference sequence). The rearrangement links TRBV11-1 to TRBJ2-1; weak D call: TRBD1 (6 bases). The source of this sequence is an adult with mismatch repair-deficient cancer. The sample consisted of peripheral blood, taken 44 weeks after starting pembrolizumab. The CDR3 DNA reads TGTGCCAGCAGCTTAGTCGATGGGGGCCCCCACAATGAGCAGTTCTTC. Translating gives CASSLVDGGPHNEQFF.